Presented here are 19 T cell receptor beta chains from one specimen sequenced in a study of T cell changes during pregnancy in multiple sclerosis. Sequenced by immunoSEQ multiplex PCR; TCRdb stores in-frame clones only, minus some. The data hold around 55,000 clones, with over 80% observed a single time. This sample comprised CD4+ T cells from peripheral blood mononuclear cells, obtained in the first trimester of pregnancy. These receptors all come from a female donor with multiple sclerosis, enrolled in a pregnancy study.

This rearrangement joins TRBV5-5 to TRBJ1-1; a possible D gene is TRBD1 (5 bases). The length of the CDR3 is 15 residues. The V end was cut by 3 bases, the J end by 1 base, with 13 bases between. Germline V lookup: CDR1 SGHKS, CDR2 YYEKEE (reference sequence). CDR3 residues: CASSWGHTGNTEAFF. The CDR3 DNA is TGTGCCAGCAGCTGGGGCCATACAGGGAACACTGAAGCTTTCTTT.

Here the CDR3 DNA reads TGTGCCAGCAGCCGCGCGAGCTCTGGAAACACCATATATTTT. This encodes CASSRASSGNTIYF. The gene calls are TRBV5-8 and TRBJ1-3; D is undetermined. CDR1 is SGHTS, CDR2 YDEGEE, per germline. The V end lost 4 bases, the J end lost 0 bases, and 8 bases lay between the germline ends. The CDR3 sequence is 14 residues long.

CDR3 sequence reads: CSVSTGSSNQPQHF. The CDR3 DNA is TGCAGCGTGAGTACAGGGAGCAGTAATCAGCCCCAGCATTTT. The V and J genes are TRBV29-1 and TRBJ1-5; TRBD1 might be the D (6 bases). V shed 6 bases and J shed 4 bases, with 16 bases lying between them. This CDR3 has 14 amino acids. From germline, CDR1 is SQVTM and CDR2 ANQGSEA.

This chain links TRBV7-6 with TRBJ2-7; 13 nucleotides align to TRBD2. CDR1 is SGHVS and CDR2 is FNYEAQ in the germline V gene. This CDR3 spans 18 amino acids. V gave up 5 bases and J gave up 0 bases; unmatched junction bases: 10. CDR3 loop: CASSAGTSGIKNSYEQYF. Here the CDR3 DNA reads TGTGCCAGCAGCGCCGGGACTAGCGGGATAAAAAACTCCTACGAGCAGTACTTC.

This clone is a singleton in its sample. CDR3 nucleotides: TGTGCCAGCAGTTTAAGACTAGCGGGTATCAATGAGCAGTTCTTC. Protein: CASSLRLAGINEQFF. The chain links TRBV28 to TRBJ2-1, with 10 bases fitting TRBD2. The length of the CDR3 is 15 residues. The V gene end was trimmed by 2 bases and the J gene end by 6 bases; junction bases not matched to a gene: 4. CDR1 is MDHEN and CDR2 is SYDVKM in the germline V gene.

The V call is TRBV27, the J call TRBJ2-1, with D maybe TRBD1 (6 bases). The V end was cut by 4 bases, the J end by 8 bases, with 18 bases between. CDR3 length: 15 residues. Germline-derived CDR1 and CDR2 are MNHEY and SMNVEV (reference sequence). CDR3 DNA sequence: TGTGCCAGCAGTTCGGGCCTCCTGACAGGCTATGAGCAGTTCTTC. It codes for CASSSGLLTGYEQFF.

This clone was observed many times. This rearrangement joins TRBV5-1 to TRBJ1-1; TRBD1 is a possible D gene (5 bases). The CDR3 runs to 14 residues. V lost 3 bases to trimming and J lost 7 bases, with 16 bases between them. Germline V gene data show CDR1 as SGHRS and CDR2 as YFSETQ. CDR3 nucleotides: TGCGCCAGCAGCTCGGGGGGACGGATAAATGAAGCTTTCTTT. This sequence encodes CASSSGGRINEAFF.

The chain has TRBV4-3 and TRBJ2-7; 10 nucleotides align to TRBD1. The CDR3 is 16 amino acids. The germline V gene encodes CDR1 LGHNA and CDR2 YSLEER. Trimming removed 4 bases from V and 4 bases from J; junction bases left unmatched: 10. The CDR3 here is CASSLRPGTGVYEQYF. DNA of the CDR3: TGCGCCAGCAGCCTACGACCTGGGACAGGGGTTTACGAGCAGTACTTC.

The rearrangement joins TRBV9 to TRBJ2-2, with 13 bases matching TRBD2. J gave up 4 bases and V 2 bases, and 5 bases lay outside the gene matches. This CDR3 contains 17 residues. Germline CDR1 and CDR2: SGDLS and YYNGEE. The CDR3 sequence is CASSVGTSGGATGELFF. Written as DNA, the CDR3 is TGTGCCAGCAGCGTGGGCACTAGCGGGGGGGCCACCGGGGAGCTGTTTTTT.

The genes are TRBV7-9 and TRBJ1-3; 7 positions agree with TRBD1. The germline CDR1 and CDR2 sequences are SEHNR and FQNEAQ (reference sequence). Losses at the gene ends were 3 bases for V and 8 bases for J; bases not matched to a gene: 7. This CDR3 comprises 14 residues. The CDR3 protein is CASSFLGQMDTIYF. CDR3 bases: TGTGCCAGCAGCTTCCTGGGACAGATGGACACCATATATTTT.

This chain joins TRBV11-3 and TRBJ2-3, with D possibly matching TRBD2 (5 bases). This CDR3 comprises 14 residues. Trimming left V 3 bases short and J 7 bases short, with 14 bases between. Germline values: CDR1 SGHNT, CDR2 YENEEA. CDR3 amino acids: CASSFSAGGNTQYF. The CDR3 DNA sequence: TGTGCCAGCAGCTTTAGTGCGGGTGGAAATACGCAGTATTTT.

The chain has TRBV6-1 and TRBJ1-1; D not certain. Germline V gene data show CDR1 as MNHNS and CDR2 as SASEGT. This CDR3 is built from 13 residues. The V and J ends lost 6 bases and 8 bases respectively, with 16 bases between them. In nucleotides, the CDR3 is TGTGCCAGCAGCGGGAGGGTGGTTGCCGAAGCTTTCTTT. Residues: CASSGRVVAEAFF.

V usage is TRBV6-1 and J usage is TRBJ1-1; possibly TRBD1 for D (5 bases). V gave up 6 bases and J gave up 4 bases, with 18 bases separating them. The CDR3 is 15 residues long. CDR1 is MNHNS and CDR2 is SASEGT in the germline V gene. The DNA of the CDR3 is TGTGCCAGCAGGGGAAGAAATGGCGGGGGCACTGAAGCTTTCTTT. Translated, it gives CASRGRNGGGTEAFF.

The chain couples TRBV18 to TRBJ2-2; D possibly corresponds to TRBD1 (6 bases). This CDR3 spans 17 amino acids. Trimming stripped 1 base from V and 1 base from J, with 13 bases between. Germline CDR1 is KGHSH and CDR2 is LQKENI. DNA for the CDR3: TGTGCCAGCTCACCACGCTGGAAGGACAGGAACACCGGGGAGCTGTTTTTT. As protein: CASSPRWKDRNTGELFF. Combining the CDR3 with reference TRBV18 and TRBJ2-2 gives the whole variable domain NAGVMQNPRHLVRRRGQEARLRCSPMKGHSHVYWYRQLPEEGLKFMVYLQKENIIDESGMPKERFSAEFPKEGPSILRIQQVVRGDSAAYFCASSPRWKDRNTGELFFGEGSRLTVL.

This clone was seen once. This sequence joins TRBV18 and TRBJ1-1; D gene ambiguous. Trimming shortened V by 2 bases and J by 1 base, and 8 bases separated the two germline ends. Per germline, CDR1 KGHSH and CDR2 LQKENI. The CDR3 is 14 residues long. This CDR3 reads CASSPGVPNTEAFF. CDR3 coding DNA: TGTGCCAGCTCACCAGGAGTACCGAACACTGAAGCTTTCTTT.

This clone was counted a single time. The CDR3 region is CASSERAAGGGDTQYF. CDR3 coding DNA: TGTGCCAGCAGTGAAAGAGCAGCGGGAGGCGGAGATACGCAGTATTTT. The rearrangement links TRBV6-1 to TRBJ2-3, with 9 bases matching TRBD2. The germline CDR1 and CDR2 sequences are MNHNS and SASEGT. The J segment lost 5 bases and the V segment lost 2 bases, leaving 8 bases of the junction unmatched. This CDR3 has 16 residues.

This chain joins TRBV7-9 and TRBJ1-4; 8 bases are a match to TRBD1. Germline-derived CDR1 and CDR2 are SEHNR and FQNEAQ (reference sequence). The V and J ends lost 2 bases and 4 bases, in that order; junction bases with no gene match: 6. The CDR3 is made up of 16 amino acids. The CDR3 DNA reads TGTGCCAGCAGCTTAAACCGGGACAGGCGTAATGAAAAACTGTTTTTT. Encoded protein: CASSLNRDRRNEKLFF.

The genes are TRBV27 and TRBJ1-1; no definite D call. V was shortened by 2 bases and J by 5 bases, with 9 bases between the two germline ends. This CDR3 region has 13 residues. Germline V gives CDR1 MNHEY, CDR2 SMNVEV (reference sequence). CDR3 sequence (DNA): TGTGCCAGCAGTTTAGCTTCAGGAACTGAAGCTTTCTTT. This gives the protein CASSLASGTEAFF.

V is TRBV28 and J is TRBJ1-3, with 7 bases that match TRBD1. CDR1 is MDHEN, CDR2 SYDVKM, per germline. CDR3 size: 14 residues. Trimming cost V 7 bases and J 2 bases; bases outside gene matches: 5. CDR3 nucleotides: TGTGCCAGCAAGACAGGGATGGCTGGAAACACCATATATTTT. Protein: CASKTGMAGNTIYF.